The present entry profiles one TCR beta chain with its context. The specificity of this receptor is unknown. The record has no base qualities; no much larger clone is one base away. CDR1 and CDR2 (MNHNS, SASEGT) derive from the germline V gene. The CDR3 runs 13 residues from the cysteine to the phenylalanine. The sequence is cut down to CDR3 DNA, 39 bases in frame from base 1. V is shortened by 3 bases, J by 6 bases, and the region joining them spans 8 bases. Using the deep immunoSEQ assay, multiplex PCR amplified TCR CDR3 regions from genomic DNA. Genomic DNA extracted from each cell subset was distributed evenly over all wells of several immunoSEQ 96-well plates, and each plate served as one replicate. Each replicate PCR for sorted subsets received about 0.2 ug genomic DNA, equal to tens of thousands of T cell genomes. Purified libraries were quantified with a Qubit 3.0 fluorometer, sized on a Bioanalyzer 2100, and re-quantified with the KAPA Library Quantification kit. Every immunoSEQ 96-well plate was sequenced on a separate single-read 150-cycle Illumina NextSeq 550 flow cell. On the authors' methods: Because the immunoSEQ output included only junctional sequences and no quality scores, the filtering could not be the same as the filtering used for full-length reads. Sequences were annotated with PyIR, a Python wrapper for IgBLAST v1.9, and V/J genes and CDR3 were assigned using IMGT germline references. Any read was removed if the V/J assignment was weak (E-value above 1e-6), the CDR3 was missing, or the read contained stop codons, out-of-frame junctions, or ambiguous translated residues. A V3J clonotype was defined by an identical inferred V gene, J gene, and CDR3 amino acid sequence. To compute the percentage overlap between repertoires, the number of shared unique clonotypes was divided by the size of the smaller repertoire. Three approaches were used to assess repertoire richness: RTK rarefaction, the Chao1 estimator, and Recon v2.1 estimates of unobserved clonotypes. Generation probabilities for all TCRbeta clonotypes obtained by the gDNA method from a handful of donors were computed using OLGA. TCRdb carries this immuneACCESS record with in-frame sequences only. Its versions omit some clonotypes, under half of them owing to an unresolved V gene in the studies checked, with the rest unexplained. V, J and clone size are taken as reported in that table, and D and trimming were inferred from the DNA itself. A total of roughly 600,000 clones appear in this sample, about 98% of them only once. 0.3% of the sample rests with the top ten.

This record belongs to a study of shared clonotypes between healthy human individuals (dated by TCRdb to 2020 to 2021). With respect to the entire study: Three men and a couple of women, aged 18 to 49 years, made up the cohort. Per donor, three plates each were used for CD4 naive and CD4 memory, two for CD8 naive, and one for CD8 memory. Blood TCR repertoires of about five healthy adults were deeply sequenced to estimate repertoire size and the extent of clonotype sharing between individuals. To increase sequencing depth and limit assay-specific biases, different laboratories used diverse techniques to prepare libraries and sequence TCR repertoires. Between about 0.8 and 8.9 billion PBMCs per donor were obtained by leukapheresis.

CD8 naive samples consisted of CD45RO-negative cells that were positively selected for CCR7, yielding a CD45RA+CCR7+ population without TemRA cells. Healthy HIV-negative adults with no recently reported acute infections or vaccinations were included as donors. Every donor was a Caucasian adult living in Nashville, Tennessee, USA. Blood was obtained by leukapheresis, after which PBMCs were separated by Ficoll-Histopaque density gradient centrifugation and cryopreserved in liquid nitrogen vapor phase. Analytical flow cytometry was used to check the purity and quantity of every magnetically sorted T cell population. From each sorted fraction, genomic DNA was isolated and quantified by UV absorbance on a Nanodrop 2000c. The research as a whole found: Naive subsets generally had larger estimated clonotype richness than memory subsets. The genetic and exposure-history diversity represented was limited by the small number of donors. Sampling was restricted to blood, and TCR repertoires in tissue are likely to differ from TCR repertoires in blood. Compared with non-shared clonotypes, the clonotypes found in all four sorted-subset donors had higher generation probabilities. Rarefaction of sorted-subset datasets indicated incomplete sequencing despite the large sequencing depth. When several donors were compared, the shared fraction of clonotypes was around 5% for naive CD4, 3.5% to 4% for naive CD8, roughly 2.3% for memory CD4, and roughly 0.43% for memory CD8. Based on pairwise subsampling, the degree of clonotype sharing among donors was expected to be affected by sequencing depth.

The receptor was isolated from a man aged 30-40 years in good health. In this chain, TRBV6-1 is recombined with TRBJ2-2; perhaps TRBD2 is the D gene, with 5 bases matching. The sequencing sample was made of naive CD8+ T cells sorted from blood. This sample's cell subset or site label indicates: CD45RA+CCR7+. The CDR3 protein sequence reads: CASSETGSGELFF. The DNA sequence is as follows: TGTGCCAGCAGTGAGACGGGGTCCGGGGAGCTGTTTTTT.